This note documents a single T cell receptor (beta chain) sequence. Antigen: not known. Profiling relied on immunoSEQ multiplex PCR, and the TCRdb table lists in-frame clones only, not all of them. The sample includes roughly 84,000 clones, 88% of them seen just once. The record originates from a study of T cells in localized non-small cell lung cancer. Whole-study findings and limits: Uninvolved nearby lung showed the greatest T cell clonality, exceeding that found in tumor.

This CDR3 has 12 amino acids. The V and J ends lost 0 bases and 8 bases respectively, with 7 bases between them. Germline CDR1 and CDR2: SNHLY and FYNNEI. Sequenced here: peripheral blood, sampled before any cancer treatment. This chain joins TRBV2 and TRBJ1-1; D is unclear. This TCR was sampled from a woman aged 35-75 years with stage I squamous cell lung carcinoma. CDR3 protein: CASSEAGTEAFF. The CDR3 DNA reads as TGTGCCAGCAGTGAAGCAGGTACAGAAGCTTTCTTT.